Listed below are T cell receptor beta chains from one sample, sequenced in a study of blood T cell repertoires in COVID-19. Only in-frame clones appear in the TCRdb table, and some are missing; sequencing was by immunoSEQ multiplex PCR. The repertoire has 200,000 to 250,000 clones, around 87% of them found once; the top ten carry roughly 16%. The sequenced sample was PBMCs or T cells enriched from blood (not recorded which). The origin of the receptors is a man aged 25-40 years who had been exposed to COVID-19. CDR3s include the opening cysteine and the closing phenylalanine or tryptophan. The D gene is left open where the match is weak. The size of a clone is reported for some rows only, either as once, few or many, or as a class for expanded clones.

TRBV13	TRBD1	-	TRBJ2-5	CASRRRDSTETQYF	TGTGCCAGCCGTCGTCGGGACAGTACAGAGACCCAGTACTTC
TRBV11-2	-	-	TRBJ2-7	CASSLDIEQYF	TGTGCCAGCAGCTTAGATATAGAGCAGTACTTC
TRBV5-1	-	few	TRBJ2-7	CASRAVNEQYF	TGCGCCAGCAGGGCTGTCAACGAGCAGTACTTC
TRBV4-1	-	-	TRBJ1-1	CASSHPGHMNTEAFF	TGCGCCAGCAGCCACCCGGGACATATGAACACTGAAGCTTTCTTT
TRBV30	-	once	TRBJ2-3	CAWSVGMGTGTDTQYF	TGTGCCTGGAGTGTAGGAATGGGTACGGGAACAGATACGCAGTATTTT
TRBV24-1	TRBD1	-	TRBJ2-2	CATSDHVPGGGGELFF	TGTGCCACCAGTGACCACGTTCCAGGGGGCGGCGGGGAGCTGTTTTTT
TRBV10-3	-	-	TRBJ2-5	CAISESGQEETQYF	TGTGCCATCAGTGAGTCGGGACAAGAAGAGACCCAGTACTTC
TRBV4-1	TRBD2	-	TRBJ2-5	CASSQDGLAGETQYF	TGCGCCAGCAGCCAAGATGGCCTAGCGGGTGAGACCCAGTACTTC
TRBV9	TRBD1	-	TRBJ2-7	CASSTRTGSYEQYF	TGTGCCAGCAGCACTCGGACAGGTTCTTACGAGCAGTACTTC
TRBV7-3	-	-	TRBJ2-1	CASSLGASINEQFF	TGTGCCAGCAGCCTTGGTGCTAGCATCAATGAGCAGTTCTTC
TRBV3-1/TRBV3-2	-	-	TRBJ1-2	CASSFRAGGFGYTF	TGTGCCAGCAGCTTTCGAGCCGGGGGTTTTGGCTACACCTTC
TRBV2	-	-	TRBJ1-2	CASSEGRGKRGYTF	TGTGCCAGCAGTGAAGGGCGGGGTAAGAGAGGCTACACCTTC
TRBV24-1	-	-	TRBJ2-3	CATSDAIDSTDTQYF	TGTGCCACCAGTGATGCCATCGACTCCACAGATACGCAGTATTTT
TRBV12-5	TRBD1	-	TRBJ2-5	CASGLVRTGPQETQYF	TGTGCTAGTGGTTTGGTAAGGACAGGACCTCAAGAGACCCAGTACTTC
TRBV6-5	-	-	TRBJ1-1	CASTGEAGTTEAFF	TGTGCCAGCACCGGGGAGGCAGGGACGACTGAAGCTTTCTTT
TRBV5-1	-	-	TRBJ2-2	CASSNGPSGVAGELFF	TGCGCCAGCAGCAACGGACCCTCAGGGGTAGCCGGGGAGCTGTTTTTT